Below, 18 T cell receptor beta chains from the same sample are listed, as sequenced in a study of early T cells in non-severe SARS-CoV-2 infection. TCRdb re-called the 5' RACE reads through MiXCR, storing one row per CDR3 protein. The table lists 30,000 to 40,000 distinct CDR3 sequences, 4.5% to 7.5% of them singletons. Sequencing was carried out using whole blood. The source is an adult who was a healthcare worker with PCR-confirmed SARS-CoV-2 infection or an uninfected control (not recorded which).

The chain employs TRBV7-2 and TRBJ2-7, with 7 positions matching TRBD1. The germline V gene encodes CDR1 SGHTA and CDR2 FQGNSA. V was pared by 3 bases and J by 2 bases, with 4 bases of the junction left unmatched. This CDR3 comprises 14 residues. CDR3 sequence reads: CASSFRDRAYEQYF. The CDR3 coding sequence is TGTGCCAGCAGCTTCCGGGACAGAGCCTACGAGCAGTACTTC.

This clonotype has at least ten counts. The chain couples TRBV6-1 to TRBJ2-7; 9 bases are a match to TRBD1. Germline values: CDR1 MNHNS, CDR2 SASEGT. J lost 3 bases, V lost 0 bases, and 3 bases had no gene match. This CDR3 has 15 amino acids. The CDR3 loop is CASSEANRGLYEQYF. The CDR3 DNA sequence: TGTGCCAGCAGTGAAGCCAACAGGGGGCTCTACGAGCAGTACTTC.

The V gene is TRBV20-1, the J gene TRBJ1-3; D gene ambiguous. The germline V gene encodes CDR1 DFQATT and CDR2 SNEGSKA (reference sequence). The CDR3 runs to 13 residues. Deletions cut 5 bases from V and 0 bases from J, with 8 bases between. The CDR3 region has the DNA TGCAGTGCTTGGAAAAGCTCTGGAAACACCATATATTTT. Encoded protein: CSAWKSSGNTIYF.

This clonotype was detected many times. The chain uses TRBV28 and TRBJ1-2; 8 nucleotides agree with TRBD1. The V gene's germline CDR1 is MDHEN and CDR2 SYDVKM. Trimming cost V 6 bases and J 7 bases; bases outside gene matches: 7. The CDR3 has 13 amino acids. The CDR3 sequence is CASRGRGRVGYTF. The CDR3 DNA follows: TGTGCCAGCAGAGGCAGGGGGCGCGTTGGCTACACCTTC.

Ten or more counts support this clonotype. The rearrangement links TRBV27 to TRBJ2-7; maybe TRBD1 (6 bases). V lost 4 bases and J 2 bases, leaving 15 bases between the germline ends. The germline V gene has CDR1 MNHEY and CDR2 SMNVEV (reference sequence). The CDR3 contains 15 residues. The CDR3 sequence: CASSWGTGQTYEQYF. The CDR3 DNA is TGTGCCAGCAGTTGGGGGACGGGACAAACCTACGAGCAGTACTTC.

This clonotype was observed many times. This chain links TRBV2 with TRBJ2-3, with D tentatively TRBD1 (5 bases). In germline, CDR1 is SNHLY, CDR2 FYNNEI. Trimming left V 0 bases short and J 5 bases short, with 12 bases between. This CDR3 is 15 amino acids long. In nucleotides, the CDR3 is TGTGCCAGCAGTGAAGCGCTGGGAAGGGGAGATACGCAGTATTTT. Residues: CASSEALGRGDTQYF.

The chain uses TRBV18 and TRBJ2-5; D is unresolved. Germline CDR1 is KGHSH and CDR2 is LQKENI. With 3 bases removed from V and 0 bases from J, the gap between germline ends came to 2 bases. This CDR3 has 12 amino acids. The CDR3 DNA follows: TGTGCCAGCTCACCGGACCAAGAGACCCAGTACTTC. It encodes CASSPDQETQYF. Together with reference TRBV18 and TRBJ2-5, the CDR3 gives the full variable domain: NAGVMQNPRHLVRRRGQEARLRCSPMKGHSHVYWYRQLPEEGLKFMVYLQKENIIDESGMPKERFSAEFPKEGPSILRIQQVVRGDSAAYFCASSPDQETQYFGPGTRLLVL.

The chain uses TRBV29-1 and TRBJ1-3; no reliable D call. V was shortened by 1 base and J by 0 bases, with 13 bases between the two germline ends. The CDR3 runs 16 residues. Germline V gene lookup returns CDR1 SQVTM and CDR2 ANQGSEA. The DNA of the CDR3 is TGCAGCGTTGAAGTCTGGGCCGGGTCCTCTGGAAACACCATATATTTT. Protein product: CSVEVWAGSSGNTIYF.

This clonotype was found many times. The V and J genes are TRBV18 and TRBJ2-7; 8 nucleotides agree with TRBD1. The CDR3 contains 13 residues. Germline CDR1 KGHSH, CDR2 LQKENI. V dropped 10 bases and J dropped 4; count of bases not matched to a gene: 9. CDR3 loop: CATQGQASYEQYF. The CDR3 nucleotides read TGTGCCACCCAGGGACAGGCATCGTACGAGCAGTACTTC.

At least ten counts were recorded for this clonotype. The chain links TRBV6-5 to TRBJ2-1; the match to TRBD2 covers 7 bases. V trimming: 8 bases; J trimming: 8 bases; junction bases outside the gene matches: 9. The CDR3 runs to 13 residues. Germline CDR1 reads MNHEY; CDR2 reads SVGAGI. CDR3 protein: CASEGGSSHEQFF. As DNA, the CDR3 is TGTGCCAGCGAGGGCGGGAGTAGTCATGAGCAGTTCTTC.

This clonotype was counted at least ten times. The chain couples TRBV4-2 to TRBJ2-3, with 12 bases aligning to TRBD2. The CDR3 length is 17 residues. CDR1 and CDR2 from the germline V gene are LGHNA and YNFKEQ. Losses at the gene ends were 4 bases for V and 2 bases for J; bases not matched to a gene: 7. The CDR3 nucleotides read TGTGCCAGCAGCCTGGGGCTAGCGGGGGGGCTCACAGATACGCAGTATTTT. Its translation is CASSLGLAGGLTDTQYF.

Many counts were recorded for this clonotype. The V call is TRBV7-8, the J call TRBJ2-1; 7 bases line up with TRBD2. J was trimmed by 3 bases and V by 0 bases; bases with no gene match: 2. Germline CDR1 SGHVS, CDR2 FQNEAQ. The CDR3 spans 15 residues. In nucleotides, the CDR3 is TGTGCCAGCAGCTTAGCTCTAGCGGACTACAATGAGCAGTTCTTC. This encodes CASSLALADYNEQFF.

At least ten counts were recorded for this clonotype. The V and J genes are TRBV7-2 and TRBJ1-6; 8 bases map to TRBD1. CDR3 length: 15 amino acids. Germline lookup yields CDR1 SGHTA and CDR2 FQGNSA. V gave up 0 bases and J gave up 6 bases; unmatched junction bases: 1. CDR3 in DNA: TGTGCCAGCAGCTTAGCCGGACAGGGTAATTCACCCCTCCACTTT. Translation gives CASSLAGQGNSPLHF.

This clonotype has ten or more counts. This chain links TRBV2 with TRBJ2-3, with 7 bases fitting TRBD1. The J segment lost 1 base and the V segment lost 6 bases, leaving 7 bases of the junction unmatched. Germline-derived CDR1 and CDR2 are SNHLY and FYNNEI. The CDR3 spans 15 residues. The CDR3 spells CASRPQGSRTDTQYF. The CDR3 bases are TGTGCCAGCAGGCCACAGGGGTCCCGCACAGATACGCAGTATTTT.

This clonotype was recorded at least ten times. The V gene is TRBV10-1, the J gene TRBJ2-7; 9 bases match TRBD2. This CDR3 comprises 12 residues. Germline V gene lookup returns CDR1 WNHNN and CDR2 SYGVQD (reference sequence). The V gene end was trimmed by 5 bases and the J gene end by 10 bases; junction bases not matched to a gene: 6. The CDR3 sequence: CASSPPSGVQYF. CDR3 nucleotide sequence: TGCGCCAGCAGTCCCCCTAGCGGGGTCCAGTACTTC.

This clonotype was counted a few times. The chain uses TRBV6-5 and TRBJ2-7; 8 positions match TRBD2. Losses at the gene ends were 6 bases for V and 2 bases for J; bases not matched to a gene: 12. The germline CDR1 and CDR2 sequences are MNHEY and SVGAGI. The CDR3 consists of 16 residues. The CDR3 is CASSGRRGATTYEQYF. Written as DNA, the CDR3 is TGTGCCAGCAGCGGGAGGCGGGGGGCGACGACCTACGAGCAGTACTTC.

V is TRBV5-1 and J is TRBJ2-5; 13 bases agree with TRBD2. V shed 2 bases, J shed 3 bases, and the junction held 1 base outside the gene matches. Germline values: CDR1 SGHRS, CDR2 YFSETQ. The CDR3 has 15 amino acids. CDR3 sequence (DNA): TGCGCCAGCAGCTTACTAGCGGGGGGGAAAGAGACCCAGTACTTC. Translation: CASSLLAGGKETQYF.

This clonotype was picked up many times. The chain has TRBV6-5 and TRBJ1-5; D gene ambiguous. CDR1 and CDR2 from the germline V gene are MNHEY and SVGAGI. The CDR3 runs to 15 residues. With 9 bases removed from V and 0 bases from J, the gap between germline ends came to 15 bases. The DNA of the CDR3 is TGTGCCAGTGACGCTCATCGGGTTAGCAATCAGCCCCAGCATTTT. Protein: CASDAHRVSNQPQHF.